The rows below give T cell receptor beta chains drawn from one sample of a study of OX40 agonist ivuxolimab in advanced cancers. Generated by immunoSEQ multiplex PCR, the TCRdb table keeps only in-frame clones and is missing some. The data contain about 58,000 clones, around 88% of them singletons. Sequencing was performed on CD4+ or CD8+ T cells sorted from blood, taken in a trial of the OX40 agonist ivuxolimab. These TCRs come from an adult with an advanced solid tumor such as melanoma, head and neck, liver or kidney cancer. Both conserved end residues are part of each CDR3. Each record gives: D gene, J gene, V gene, clone size, CDR3 DNA, CDR3 protein. A D gene is named only where the DNA matches it firmly. Size is omitted from some rows. Given values are once, few, many or a class for expanded clones.

NA,TRBJ2-3,TRBV5-1,NA,TGCGCCAGCGGGCAGGAGAAGAGAACAGATACGCAGTATTTT,CASGQEKRTDTQYF
TRBD1,TRBJ1-3,TRBV5-8,NA,TGTGCCAGCAGCCCAAGGGGGCCCAGCTCTGGAAACACCATATATTTT,CASSPRGPSSGNTIYF
NA,TRBJ1-1,TRBV18,NA,TGTGCCAGCTCAGGGACCATGAACACTGAAGCTTTCTTT,CASSGTMNTEAFF
NA,TRBJ2-6,TRBV28,NA,TGTGCCAGCAGTTTATTAGGGGCTGGGGCCAACGTCCTGACTTTC,CASSLLGAGANVLTF
TRBD2,TRBJ2-2,TRBV10-2,once,TGCGCCAGTTCAAAAACCCGGCCGGGACTAGCGGCGAACACCGGGGAGCTGTTTTTT,CASSKTRPGLAANTGELFF
NA,TRBJ2-1,TRBV29-1,NA,TGCAGCGGAAGATTTCGGAGCTCCTACAATGAGCAGTTCTTC,CSGRFRSSYNEQFF
NA,TRBJ2-7,TRBV2,NA,TGTGCCAGCAGTGAAAATTCTATTAGCTCCTACGAGCAGTACTTC,CASSENSISSYEQYF
TRBD1,TRBJ1-1,TRBV11-2,NA,TGTGCCAGCAGGAAAACAGGGGGCGGCGGTTTGACTGAAGCTTTCTTT,CASRKTGGGGLTEAFF
NA,TRBJ2-1,TRBV4-1,NA,TGCGCCAGCAGCCCCTTTGGGAGCGGACAATTGGCCTACAATGAGCAGTTCTTC,CASSPFGSGQLAYNEQFF
NA,TRBJ2-5,TRBV7-8,NA,TGTGCCAGCAGCTTCGGACCCGGGAGTCAGTACTTC,CASSFGPGSQYF
TRBD2,TRBJ2-3,TRBV6-5,NA,TGTGCCAGCAGTTCTAGCGGTACCACAGATACGCAGTATTTT,CASSSSGTTDTQYF
NA,TRBJ2-7,TRBV7-8,NA,TGTGCCAGCAGCTTAATGCCAGTAGGGGGTGTTGAGCAGTACTTC,CASSLMPVGGVEQYF
NA,TRBJ2-7,TRBV2,NA,TGTGCCAGCAGTGTAAGGGGCTCTTTGACTTCCGAGCAGTACTTC,CASSVRGSLTSEQYF
NA,TRBJ2-1,TRBV9,NA,TGTGCCAGCAGCGTCGGCAGGGTGGCCAATGAGCAGTTCTTC,CASSVGRVANEQFF
TRBD1,TRBJ2-4,TRBV6-4,once,TGTGCCAGCAGACACCGGGACAGAGTACTACTAGCCAAAAACATTCAGTACTTC,CASRHRDRVLLAKNIQYF
NA,TRBJ2-3,TRBV5-5,NA,TGTGCCAGCAGCTTGGCCGGACTCCCCTTTAATACGCAGTATTTT,CASSLAGLPFNTQYF
NA,TRBJ1-1,TRBV19,NA,TGTGCCAGTAGTATACAGGGAACAAACACTGAAGCTTTCTTT,CASSIQGTNTEAFF
NA,TRBJ2-1,TRBV7-3,NA,TGTGCCAGCAGCTCCGAGGTATTTGGGGAGCAGTTCTTC,CASSSEVFGEQFF
NA,TRBJ1-4,TRBV19,NA,TGTGCCAGCAGGGAAGGCGTGTACGAAAAACTGTTTTTT,CASREGVYEKLFF
NA,TRBJ2-2,TRBV7-3,NA,TGTGCCAGCAGCTTAATGACAGGGCGGGGCGGGGAGCTGTTTTTT,CASSLMTGRGGELFF
TRBD2,TRBJ2-2,TRBV2,NA,TGTGCCAGCAGTGCCCCGGGACTAGCGGGAAAAAAAGCGTTTTTT,CASSAPGLAGKKAFF
NA,TRBJ1-5,TRBV6-1,NA,TGTGCCAGCAGTGACAGGGGAGCTCAGCCCCAGCATTTT,CASSDRGAQPQHF
NA,TRBJ2-1,TRBV2,NA,TGTGCCAGCAGTGAAAGTCCCTTGGGAGAGCAGTTCTTC,CASSESPLGEQFF
NA,TRBJ2-5,TRBV10-3,NA,TGTGCCATCAGTGATGGGAGAATCCAAGAGACCCAGTACTTC,CAISDGRIQETQYF
TRBD1,TRBJ1-2,TRBV29-1,NA,TGCAGCGCAAGAGACAGACAGGGGCACTACTATGGCTACACCTTC,CSARDRQGHYYGYTF
TRBD1,TRBJ2-7,TRBV6-5,NA,TGTGCCAGCAGTTACCGGACAGGGCTGTACGAGCAGTACTTC,CASSYRTGLYEQYF
NA,TRBJ1-5,TRBV28,once,TGTGCCAGCAGTTTGACTCAGGGGTGGGCTCAGCCCCAGCATTTT,CASSLTQGWAQPQHF
NA,TRBJ1-1,TRBV28,NA,TGTGCCAGCAGTCCAAGCGTGAACACTGAAGCTTTCTTT,CASSPSVNTEAFF
NA,TRBJ1-1,TRBV5-6,once,TGTGCCAGCAGCTTTCTTCATCATGCGGACACTGAAGCTTTCTTT,CASSFLHHADTEAFF
NA,TRBJ2-6,TRBV5-4,once,TGTGCCAGCAGCTTTGGTTTGGGGGACGGGGCCAACGTCCTGACTTTC,CASSFGLGDGANVLTF
NA,TRBJ1-1,TRBV19,NA,TGTGCCAGTAGTATAGATTACGGGTCAAACACTGAAGCTTTCTTT,CASSIDYGSNTEAFF
TRBD1,TRBJ1-6,TRBV2,NA,TGTGCCAGCAGCGCGGACAGGGCCCGTAATTCACCCCTCCACTTT,CASSADRARNSPLHF
TRBD1,TRBJ1-2,TRBV7-2,once,TGTGCCAGCAGCTTAAGACAGGGAGCTAACTATGGCTACACCTTC,CASSLRQGANYGYTF
TRBD2,TRBJ2-5,TRBV9,NA,TGTGCCAGCAGCGTGGGGACTAGCGGGAACCAAGAGACCCAGTACTTC,CASSVGTSGNQETQYF
TRBD1,TRBJ2-3,TRBV19,NA,TGTGCCAGTAGTGACAGGGGGGGACTAGATACGCAGTATTTT,CASSDRGGLDTQYF
NA,TRBJ1-2,TRBV2,few,TGTGCCAGCTCAGGATCTAACTATGGCTACACCTTC,CASSGSNYGYTF
NA,TRBJ1-1,TRBV11-2,NA,TGTGCCAGCAGCACCCCTATGAACACTGAAGCTTTCTTT,CASSTPMNTEAFF
TRBD1,TRBJ1-6,TRBV28,NA,TGTGCCAGCAGAACCGGGACAGGCCCACATAATTCACCCCTCCACTTT,CASRTGTGPHNSPLHF
NA,TRBJ1-4,TRBV7-8,NA,TGTGCCAGCAGCAACTCAGGGAGGTCTAATGAAAAACTGTTTTTT,CASSNSGRSNEKLFF
NA,TRBJ1-1,TRBV30,few,TGTGCCAGTCAAAAGAAATTGAACACTGAAGCTTTCTTT,CASQKKLNTEAFF
TRBD2,TRBJ2-7,TRBV19,NA,TGTGCCAGTAGCTCCGCAGCGGGATCCCTTTACGAGCAGTACTTC,CASSSAAGSLYEQYF
NA,TRBJ2-5,TRBV7-7,NA,TGTGCTAGCAGCTTGGGCTCCGGGGGGCAGAGAGAGACCCAGTACTTC,CASSLGSGGQRETQYF
NA,TRBJ2-2,TRBV30,NA,TGTGCCTGGAGGGGCTCGCGGGGCACCGGGGAGCTGTTTTTT,CAWRGSRGTGELFF
TRBD2,TRBJ2-2,TRBV7-3,NA,TGTGCCAGCAGCTTGACTAGCGGGAACACCGGGGAGCTGTTTTTT,CASSLTSGNTGELFF
NA,TRBJ1-3,TRBV18,NA,TGTGCCAGCTCACCACAGGGAGAAACTGGAAACACCATATATTTT,CASSPQGETGNTIYF